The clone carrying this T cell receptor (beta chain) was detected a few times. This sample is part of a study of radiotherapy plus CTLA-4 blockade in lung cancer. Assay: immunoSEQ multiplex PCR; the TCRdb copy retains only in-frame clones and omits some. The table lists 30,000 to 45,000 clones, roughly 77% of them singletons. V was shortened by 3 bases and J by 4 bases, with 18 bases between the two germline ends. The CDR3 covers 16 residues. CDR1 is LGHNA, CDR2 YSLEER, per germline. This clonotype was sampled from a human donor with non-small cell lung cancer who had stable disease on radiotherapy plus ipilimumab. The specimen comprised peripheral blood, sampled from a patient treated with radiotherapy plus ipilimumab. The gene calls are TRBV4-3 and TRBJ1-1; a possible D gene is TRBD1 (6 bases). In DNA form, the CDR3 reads TGCGCCAGCAGCCATGGGGGGGCCAGGGCGGGCACTGAAGCTTTCTTT. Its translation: CASSHGGARAGTEAFF.